The 13 T cell receptor beta chains reported below all come from one sample, sequenced in a study of cytomegalovirus exposure and HLA in healthy donors. Primers included in the PCR were 60 Vbeta and 13 Jbeta primers. Assay used: immunoSEQ multiplex PCR; TCRdb lists only in-frame clones, some missing. In all, the sample yields tens of thousands of clones. The sequencing sample was made of PBMCs. These receptor sequences come from an older woman in good health and CMV-seronegative.

The chain recombines TRBV28 with TRBJ2-7; possibly TRBD1 for D (6 bases). Between the trimmed V and J ends, which lost 1 base and 0 bases, there was a span of 10 bases. Germline V lookup: CDR1 MDHEN, CDR2 SYDVKM. CDR3 length equals 15 residues. This CDR3 reads CASSLSPRGSYEQYF. The DNA of the CDR3 is TGTGCCAGCAGTTTATCGCCCAGGGGCTCCTACGAGCAGTACTTC.

This chain connects TRBV5-1 to TRBJ2-1, with D perhaps TRBD1 (5 bases). This CDR3 spans 15 amino acids. Trimming stripped 3 bases from V and 0 bases from J, with 10 bases between. Germline V gene lookup returns CDR1 SGHRS and CDR2 YFSETQ. CDR3 nucleotides: TGCGCCAGCAGCTCTAAGACAGCCTCCTACAATGAGCAGTTCTTC. This sequence encodes CASSSKTASYNEQFF.

The rearrangement uses TRBV5-4 and TRBJ1-3, with TRBD1 matching over 8 bases. This CDR3 is 18 amino acids long. Germline CDR1 SGHNT, CDR2 YYREEE (reference sequence). V lost 0 bases, J lost 0 bases, and 8 bases stayed unmatched. The CDR3 DNA reads as TGTGCCAGCAGCTTGGGGGGGACAGGAGACAGCTCTGGAAACACCATATATTTT. It encodes CASSLGGTGDSSGNTIYF.

V usage is TRBV28 and J usage is TRBJ2-7; tentatively, D is TRBD1 (5 bases). The CDR3 is made up of 15 amino acids. V was trimmed by 3 bases and J by 0 bases, leaving 12 bases between them. Germline-derived CDR1 and CDR2 are MDHEN and SYDVKM. CDR3 DNA: TGTGCCAGCAGTTTCCCCAGGGCCACCTCCTACGAGCAGTACTTC. Its translation: CASSFPRATSYEQYF.

The V and J genes are TRBV19 and TRBJ1-1; D gene uncertain. V shed 6 bases and J shed 8 bases, with 16 bases lying between them. The CDR3 spans 13 residues. Per germline, CDR1 LNHDA and CDR2 SQIVND (reference sequence). The CDR3 nucleotides are TGTGCCAGTAGCCGGGGATTGGGCCAAGAAGCTTTCTTT. It encodes CASSRGLGQEAFF.

The chain combines TRBV4-3 with TRBJ2-7, with 7 bases aligning to TRBD1. Losses at the gene ends were 4 bases for V and 2 bases for J; bases not matched to a gene: 8. Germline V lookup: CDR1 LGHNA, CDR2 YSLEER. The CDR3 extends over 15 amino acids. CDR3 amino acids: CASSLVIGQAYEQYF. In nucleotides, the CDR3 is TGCGCCAGCAGCCTCGTCATAGGACAGGCCTACGAGCAGTACTTC.

CDR3 bases: TGTGCCAGCCGATCCGCCGAGGGGGCGAGGTCTGGGGCCAACGTCCTGACTTTC. It yields the protein CASRSAEGARSGANVLTF. The chain recombines TRBV27 with TRBJ2-6; 7 bases map to TRBD1. The CDR3 is 18 residues long. V was clipped by 8 bases and J by 1 base; unmatched bases: 14. Germline CDR1 and CDR2: MNHEY and SMNVEV (reference sequence).

V gene TRBV15 combines with J gene TRBJ2-5; 9 bases are shared with TRBD1. The CDR3 runs to 14 residues. Trimming cost V 10 bases and J 1 base; bases outside gene matches: 7. Germline V lookup: CDR1 LNHNV, CDR2 YYDKDF (reference sequence). CDR3: CAIPRGQGQETQYF. The DNA of the CDR3 is TGTGCCATCCCAAGGGGACAGGGCCAAGAGACCCAGTACTTC.

This sequence joins TRBV5-4 and TRBJ2-7; TRBD2 aligns across 11 bases. The germline V gene has CDR1 SGHNT and CDR2 YYREEE (reference sequence). This CDR3 contains 16 residues. J gave up 5 bases and V 4 bases, and 11 bases lay outside the gene matches. Written as DNA, the CDR3 is TGTGCCAGCAGCGCCTTGACTAGCGGGAAGAACCACGAGCAGTACTTC. It codes for CASSALTSGKNHEQYF.

V usage is TRBV11-3 and J usage is TRBJ2-1, with D hard to call. CDR3 length equals 15 residues. Deletions cut 1 base from V and 4 bases from J, with 11 bases between. The V gene's germline CDR1 is SGHNT and CDR2 YENEEA. The CDR3, as DNA: TGTGCCAGCAGCTTAGGGTTTGGCCCATACAATGAGCAGTTCTTC. This codes for CASSLGFGPYNEQFF.

CDR3 protein: CASSLWAQETQYF. The CDR3, as DNA: TGTGCCAGCAGCCTGTGGGCGCAAGAGACCCAGTACTTC. V is TRBV7-8 and J is TRBJ2-5; D uncertain. CDR1 SGHVS and CDR2 FQNEAQ come from the germline V gene. This CDR3 comprises 13 residues. V lost 5 bases to trimming and J lost 2 bases, with 9 bases between them.

This rearrangement joins TRBV4-3 to TRBJ1-2; TRBD1 matches 10 bases. The J segment lost 8 bases and the V segment lost 4 bases, leaving 7 bases of the junction unmatched. This CDR3 region has 14 residues. The germline V gene encodes CDR1 LGHNA and CDR2 YSLEER. CDR3 amino acids: CASSLAGTGAGYTF. CDR3 nucleotide sequence: TGCGCCAGCAGCCTTGCCGGGACAGGGGCAGGCTACACCTTC.

The chain employs TRBV7-2 and TRBJ2-4, with D tentatively TRBD2 (6 bases). The CDR3 spans 16 residues. V was clipped by 0 bases and J by 3 bases, with 12 bases between them. Germline V gene data show CDR1 as SGHTA and CDR2 as FQGNSA. The CDR3 sequence: CASSLAVSGDKNIQYF. The DNA of the CDR3 is TGTGCCAGCAGCTTAGCGGTATCGGGGGACAAAAACATTCAGTACTTC.